Following are 30 T cell receptor beta chains from one sample sequenced in a study of cytomegalovirus exposure and HLA in healthy donors. The PCR used 60 Vbeta and 13 Jbeta primers. Clones were read by immunoSEQ multiplex PCR, and TCRdb kept only the in-frame ones, dropping some. Among some 94,000 clones listed, around 77% were seen once. Sequencing input: PBMCs. These TCRs come from a man in his forties in good health and CMV-seronegative.

This clone was found once. The V and J genes are TRBV9 and TRBJ2-3; D may be TRBD2 (6 bases). The V gene lost 4 bases and the J gene lost 3 bases, with 15 bases spanning the gap. The CDR3 is 15 amino acids. Germline V gene data show CDR1 as SGDLS and CDR2 as YYNGEE. CDR3 coding DNA: TGTGCCAGCAGCCCGTGGGGGGAAAGAACAGATACGCAGTATTTT. As protein: CASSPWGERTDTQYF.

J is TRBJ2-1 and V is TRBV5-1; D ambiguous. CDR1 and CDR2 from the germline V gene are SGHRS and YFSETQ. V lost 4 bases, J lost 0 bases, and 5 bases lay in between. The CDR3 has 13 amino acids. CDR3 bases: TGCGCCAGCAGCAGGAGCTCCTACAATGAGCAGTTCTTC. Its translation: CASSRSSYNEQFF.

The J gene is TRBJ2-2, the V gene TRBV5-4; 7 positions agree with TRBD1. CDR1 SGHNT and CDR2 YYREEE come from the germline V gene (reference sequence). After removal of 2 bases from V and 4 bases from J, the junction contained 5 bases not matched to a gene. This CDR3 comprises 15 residues. CDR3 region: CASSLGTVITGELFF. CDR3 nucleotides: TGTGCCAGCAGCTTAGGGACAGTGATCACCGGGGAGCTGTTTTTT.

The chain is built from TRBV18 and TRBJ2-7; D is uncertain. Germline V CDR1 and CDR2: KGHSH, LQKENI. The CDR3 is made up of 12 amino acids. Trimming took 3 bases from V and 4 from J, leaving 7 bases between them. This chain's CDR3 is CASSPNQYEQYF. As DNA, the CDR3 is TGTGCCAGCTCACCGAATCAGTACGAGCAGTACTTC.

The gene calls are TRBV6-1 and TRBJ1-1; 9 bases map to TRBD1. V was pared by 4 bases and J by 3 bases, with 6 bases of the junction left unmatched. CDR1 is MNHNS, CDR2 SASEGT, per germline. This CDR3 spans 15 amino acids. CDR3 amino acids: CASSAQGAGDTEAFF. The CDR3 nucleotides are TGTGCCAGCAGTGCACAGGGGGCGGGGGACACTGAAGCTTTCTTT.

This chain connects TRBV19 to TRBJ2-7; possible D gene TRBD1, 5 bases. Germline lookup yields CDR1 LNHDA and CDR2 SQIVND (reference sequence). The ends were cut back, 8 bases at V and 4 bases at J, with 18 bases in the middle. The CDR3 covers 14 residues. CDR3 sequence reads: CASRRSGLGYEQYF. The CDR3 DNA reads as TGTGCCAGTCGGCGGTCAGGGCTAGGGTACGAGCAGTACTTC.

The gene calls are TRBV11-2 and TRBJ2-7; tentatively, D is TRBD2 (6 bases). Between the trimmed V and J ends, which lost 5 bases and 5 bases, there was a span of 16 bases. In germline, CDR1 is SGHAT, CDR2 FQNNGV. The CDR3 is made up of 14 amino acids. DNA for the CDR3: TGTGCCAGCAGCGCCACCGGGACTCCAAACGAGCAGTACTTC. Translating gives CASSATGTPNEQYF.

The chain employs TRBV28 and TRBJ2-7; 8 nucleotides match TRBD2. V shed 2 bases and J 2 bases; nucleotides not matched to a gene: 2. CDR3 size: 14 residues. Germline assignment: CDR1 MDHEN and CDR2 SYDVKM. CDR3 sequence: CASSLAGGAYEQYF. Written as DNA, the CDR3 is TGTGCCAGCAGTTTAGCGGGAGGCGCCTACGAGCAGTACTTC. The variable domain in full, with the rest retrieved from reference TRBV28 and TRBJ2-7, is DVKVTQSSRYLVKRTGEKVFLECVQDMDHENMFWYRQDPGLGLRLIYFSYDVKMKEKGDIPEGYSVSREKKERFSLILESASTNQTSMYLCASSLAGGAYEQYFGPGTRLTVT.

This chain connects TRBV7-3 to TRBJ1-2, with 8 bases aligning to TRBD1. Germline assignment: CDR1 SGHTA and CDR2 FQGTGA. J was trimmed by 3 bases and V by 0 bases; bases with no gene match: 0. The CDR3 has 14 amino acids. The CDR3: CASSLTDRDYGYTF. CDR3 coding DNA: TGTGCCAGCAGCTTAACGGACAGGGACTATGGCTACACCTTC.

The chain combines TRBV9 with TRBJ2-5; D possibly corresponds to TRBD2 (6 bases). Deletions cut 0 bases from V and 5 bases from J, with 11 bases between. Looked up from germline, CDR1 is SGDLS and CDR2 is YYNGEE. This CDR3 region has 14 residues. For the CDR3, the DNA is TGTGCCAGCAGCGTAGGTCCTGGAGGGGAGACCCAGTACTTC. It yields the protein CASSVGPGGETQYF.

In this sample, this clone turned up a few times. This sequence joins TRBV19 and TRBJ2-1, with TRBD2 matching over 7 bases. CDR1 LNHDA and CDR2 SQIVND come from the germline V gene (reference sequence). V shed 4 bases and J 2 bases; nucleotides not matched to a gene: 8. This CDR3 is 16 amino acids long. Written as DNA, the CDR3 is TGTGCCAGTAGTAGAACCGGGACTACCCCCTACAATGAGCAGTTCTTC. Residues: CASSRTGTTPYNEQFF.

The chain is built from TRBV2 and TRBJ2-3, with 7 bases that match TRBD2. Germline lookup yields CDR1 SNHLY and CDR2 FYNNEI. Trimming at V came to 5 bases and at J to 1 base, leaving 6 bases not matched to a gene. This CDR3 region has 15 residues. CDR3 protein: CASSPPAGGTDTQYF. CDR3 bases: TGTGCCAGCAGTCCACCGGCGGGGGGCACAGATACGCAGTATTTT.

The CDR3 DNA reads as TGTGCCAGCAGTCACAGGGTCTCAGATACGCAGTATTTT. Translated: CASSHRVSDTQYF. The V call is TRBV5-6, the J call TRBJ2-3; D may be TRBD1 (6 bases). The CDR3 is made up of 13 amino acids. Deletions cut 5 bases from V and 4 bases from J, with 11 bases between. In germline, CDR1 is SGHDT, CDR2 YYEEEE.

The chain is built from TRBV2 and TRBJ2-7; D remains unclear. Germline V gene lookup returns CDR1 SNHLY and CDR2 FYNNEI. The CDR3 sequence is 10 residues long. Trimming stripped 6 bases from V and 7 bases from J, with 7 bases between. This CDR3 reads CASRSLEQYF. CDR3 in DNA: TGTGCCAGCAGATCCCTGGAGCAGTACTTC.

This clone has only a few counts. The CDR3 DNA reads TGTGCCAGCAGTGCCACGGAGGCTAACACCGGGGAGCTGTTTTTT. Its translation is CASSATEANTGELFF. The chain employs TRBV6-4 and TRBJ2-2; tentative D call: TRBD2 (5 bases). This CDR3 spans 15 amino acids. V dropped 4 bases and J dropped 2 bases, with 11 bases sitting between them. In germline, CDR1 is MRHNA, CDR2 SNTAGT.

This clone was detected once. The CDR3 reads CASRVGGAWNQPQHF. CDR3 sequence (DNA): TGTGCCAGTAGGGTAGGCGGGGCGTGGAATCAGCCCCAGCATTTT. The chain combines TRBV19 with TRBJ1-5, with D tentatively TRBD1 (5 bases). Germline CDR1 LNHDA, CDR2 SQIVND (reference sequence). The CDR3 loop spans 15 amino acids. Trimming removed 6 bases from V and 4 bases from J, with 16 bases in between. Filled out from reference TRBV19 and TRBJ1-5, the complete variable domain reads DGGITQSPKYLFRKEGQNVTLSCEQNLNHDAMYWYRQDPGQGLRLIYYSQIVNDFQKGDIAEGYSVSREKKESFPLTVTSAQKNPTAFYLCASRVGGAWNQPQHFGDGTRLSIL.

This clone was recorded only once. V gene TRBV2 combines with J gene TRBJ2-2; TRBD1 is a possible D gene (5 bases). V shed 6 bases and J shed 4 bases, with 12 bases lying between them. Germline V gene lookup returns CDR1 SNHLY and CDR2 FYNNEI. This CDR3 region has 14 residues. CDR3 protein: CASRPDSSTGELFF. CDR3 coding DNA: TGTGCCAGCAGACCCGACAGTAGCACCGGGGAGCTGTTTTTT.

The J gene is TRBJ2-7, the V gene TRBV7-8; 10 bases are a match to TRBD2. V lost 7 bases to trimming and J lost 6 bases; unmatched junction nucleotides: 6. Germline V gene data show CDR1 as SGHVS and CDR2 as FQNEAQ. The CDR3 has 13 amino acids. The DNA of the CDR3 is TGTGCCAGCACACAGCGGGAGGGAGGCGAGCAGTACTTC. It translates to CASTQREGGEQYF. Full variable domain (missing parts from reference TRBV7-8 and TRBJ2-7): GAGVSQSPRYKVAKRGQDVALRCDPISGHVSLFWYQQALGQGPEFLTYFQNEAQLDKSGLPSDRFFAERPEGSVSTLKIQRTQQEDSAVYLCASTQREGGEQYFGPGTRLTVT.

V gene TRBV5-1 combines with J gene TRBJ1-2, with D possibly matching TRBD1 (6 bases). V lost 4 bases, J lost 8 bases, and 15 bases lay in between. Germline CDR1 reads SGHRS; CDR2 reads YFSETQ. The CDR3 runs to 13 residues. The CDR3 sequence is CASSPTGLEGYTF. As DNA, the CDR3 is TGCGCCAGCAGCCCGACAGGATTGGAGGGCTACACCTTC.

The chain recombines TRBV5-1 with TRBJ2-5, with TRBD2 identical over 10 bases. The junction had 6 bases not matched to a gene; V was cut back by 0 bases and J by 1 base. Per germline, CDR1 SGHRS and CDR2 YFSETQ. This CDR3 contains 17 residues. This chain's CDR3 is CASSLGPSGGTQETQYF. DNA of the CDR3: TGCGCCAGCAGCTTGGGCCCTAGCGGGGGCACCCAAGAGACCCAGTACTTC.

The chain uses TRBV2 and TRBJ1-1; D is uncertain. CDR1 and CDR2 from the germline V gene are SNHLY and FYNNEI. V was clipped by 6 bases and J by 6 bases, with 11 bases between them. The CDR3 is made up of 12 amino acids. The CDR3 spells CASSATESEAFF. CDR3 bases: TGTGCCAGCAGCGCGACTGAATCTGAAGCTTTCTTT. The variable domain in full, with the rest retrieved from reference TRBV2 and TRBJ1-1, is EPEVTQTPSHQVTQMGQEVILRCVPISNHLYFYWYRQILGQKVEFLVSFYNNEISEKSEIFDDQFSVERPDGSNFTLKIRSTKLEDSAMYFCASSATESEAFFGQGTRLTVV.

This chain connects TRBV28 to TRBJ1-5; D is uncertain. CDR1 and CDR2 from the germline V gene are MDHEN and SYDVKM. With 5 bases removed from V and 4 bases from J, the gap between germline ends came to 21 bases. This CDR3 region has 17 residues. The CDR3 nucleotides are TGTGCCAGCAGTGAGATCAATCGGGAGTCACGAAATCAGCCCCAGCATTTT. Translated: CASSEINRESRNQPQHF.

In nucleotides, the CDR3 is TGTGCCTGGCTGAGAGCGATGAGCACTGAAGCTTTCTTT. It specifies CAWLRAMSTEAFF. This chain joins TRBV30 and TRBJ1-1; unclear D gene. This CDR3 has 13 residues. Trimming cost V 5 bases and J 4 bases, with 14 bases left between them. CDR1 GTSNPN and CDR2 SVGIG come from the germline V gene (reference sequence).

This sequence joins TRBV7-2 and TRBJ2-5; 8 bases align to TRBD2. V dropped 1 base and J dropped 4; count of bases not matched to a gene: 5. Germline CDR1 and CDR2: SGHTA and FQGNSA. The length of the CDR3 is 15 residues. This chain's CDR3 is CASSLDGGGLETQYF. CDR3 nucleotide sequence: TGTGCCAGCAGCTTAGATGGCGGGGGGTTAGAGACCCAGTACTTC. Combining the CDR3 with reference TRBV7-2 and TRBJ2-5 gives the whole variable domain GAGVSQSPSNKVTEKGKDVELRCDPISGHTALYWYRQSLGQGLEFLIYFQGNSAPDKSGLPSDRFSAERTGGSVSTLTIQRTQQEDSAVYLCASSLDGGGLETQYFGPGTRLLVL.

V usage is TRBV7-9 and J usage is TRBJ2-3; the match to TRBD2 covers 9 bases. Trimming took 4 bases from V and 1 from J; bases not matched to a gene: 3. Germline CDR1 reads SEHNR; CDR2 reads FQNEAQ (reference sequence). The CDR3 is made up of 15 amino acids. The CDR3 reads CASSSLAGRTDTQYF. The CDR3 bases are TGTGCCAGCAGCTCGCTAGCGGGGCGCACAGATACGCAGTATTTT.

The gene calls are TRBV6-5 and TRBJ1-5; no definite D call. This CDR3 is built from 15 residues. V lost 5 bases, J lost 3 bases, and 14 bases lay in between. CDR1 MNHEY and CDR2 SVGAGI come from the germline V gene. The CDR3 is CASSPFGGLNQPQHF. As DNA, the CDR3 is TGTGCCAGCAGTCCTTTTGGCGGCCTCAATCAGCCCCAGCATTTT.

Here the CDR3 reads CAIGGTGELFF. The CDR3 nucleotides read TGTGCCATCGGAGGTACCGGGGAGCTGTTTTTT. The genes are TRBV10-3 and TRBJ2-2; possible D gene TRBD2, 5 bases. The CDR3 runs 11 residues. V was pared by 8 bases and J by 5 bases, with 6 bases between. Germline assignment: CDR1 ENHRY and CDR2 SYGVKD.

The rearrangement links TRBV19 to TRBJ2-5; 8 bases align to TRBD1. V lost 4 bases and J lost 2; bases outside the gene matches: 3. This CDR3 has 14 amino acids. Germline loops: CDR1 LNHDA, CDR2 SQIVND (reference sequence). The CDR3 DNA reads as TGTGCCAGTAGTACATACAGGGGGCAAGAGACCCAGTACTTC. Translation gives CASSTYRGQETQYF.

The chain combines TRBV18 with TRBJ1-1; TRBD1 might be the D (6 bases). CDR3 length: 14 amino acids. The germline gives CDR1 KGHSH, CDR2 LQKENI. V was trimmed by 2 bases and J by 3 bases, leaving 10 bases between them. CDR3 region: CASSPARGDTEAFF. The DNA of the CDR3 is TGTGCCAGCTCACCAGCCAGGGGCGACACTGAAGCTTTCTTT. Complete variable domain (other parts from reference TRBV18 and TRBJ1-1): NAGVMQNPRHLVRRRGQEARLRCSPMKGHSHVYWYRQLPEEGLKFMVYLQKENIIDESGMPKERFSAEFPKEGPSILRIQQVVRGDSAAYFCASSPARGDTEAFFGQGTRLTVV.

This rearrangement joins TRBV11-3 to TRBJ2-1, with TRBD2 matching over 12 bases. CDR3 length: 16 amino acids. V lost 5 bases and J lost 5; bases outside the gene matches: 7. Germline V gene lookup returns CDR1 SGHNT and CDR2 YENEEA. The CDR3 here is CASSPGLAGPNNEQFF. DNA for the CDR3: TGTGCCAGCAGCCCTGGACTAGCGGGGCCAAACAATGAGCAGTTCTTC. The whole variable domain, remainder taken from reference TRBV11-3 and TRBJ2-1, is EAGVVQSPRYKIIEKKQPVAFWCNPISGHNTLYWYLQNLGQGPELLIRYENEEAVDDSQLPKDRFSAERLKGVDSTLKIQPAELGDSAVYLCASSPGLAGPNNEQFFGPGTRLTVL.